This TCR beta chain emerged from a study of cytotoxic CD8 clonotypes in ibrutinib-treated CLL. On this clone: Antigen: not known.

Study findings and constraints: The clonality rise at ibrutinib response reflected private clonotype expansion. Baseline clonality, above age-matched healthy donor levels, tracked circulating CD8+ T-cell counts.

This CDR3 has 11 residues. The germline V and J ends were trimmed by 1 base and 9 bases, with 4 bases remaining between them. Germline V gene data show CDR1 as SEHNR and CDR2 as FQNEAQ (reference sequence). Using immunoSEQ multiplex PCR, the repertoire was profiled, and TCRdb retains in-frame clones only, with some absent. The table records more than 110,000 clones, more than 75% of them present only once. The sequencing here drew on PBMCs, taken after 24 months of ibrutinib treatment. This clonotype originated in a human donor with chronic lymphocytic leukemia. The chain couples TRBV7-9 to TRBJ2-1; D remains unclear. Here the CDR3 DNA reads TGTGCCAGCAGCTTAGTTGGTGAGCAGTTCTTC. Encoded protein: CASSLVGEQFF. Using reference TRBV7-9 and TRBJ2-1 for the parts outside the CDR3, the full variable domain is DTGVSQNPRHKITKRGQNVTFRCDPISEHNRLYWYRQTLGQGPEFLTYFQNEAQLEKSRLLSDRFSAERPKGSFSTLEIQRTEQGDSAMYLCASSLVGEQFFGPGTRLTVL.